This paragraph covers one T cell receptor beta chain sequence. V lost 7 bases, J lost 0 bases, and 22 bases lay in between. This CDR3 has 18 residues. Germline lookup yields CDR1 MNHEY and CDR2 SVGEGT. The source of the sample is a study of blood T cell repertoires in COVID-19. Study-level information: The samples span acute and convalescent COVID-19 from the United States, Italy and Spain.

In the original processing: Estimated nucleated cell counts came from reference gene primer amplification. The assay was immunoSEQ multiplex PCR, and TCRdb's table has in-frame clones only and misses some. That table gives V, J and clone size, and the DNA gave D and trimming. The data hold 110,000 or so clones, with about 80% observed a single time. The sequencing sample was made of peripheral blood. This sequence originates from a woman between 45 and 65 years old with acute or convalescent COVID-19. The rearrangement joins TRBV6-2 or TRBV6-3 to TRBJ1-5; perhaps TRBD1 as D (6 bases). The CDR3 region is CASTPSGGRLGSNQPQHF. The CDR3 bases are TGTGCCAGCACCCCTTCCGGGGGGCGCTTGGGTAGCAATCAGCCCCAGCATTTT.